Each of the 30 T cell receptor beta chains below was sequenced from the same sample in a study of blood T cells in healthy people across ages. Next came a second PCR, run for about 7 to 12 cycles, which used a sample-barcoded 5' primer along with a J-beta primer mix. TCRdb independently ran MiXCR on the 5' RACE reads; one entry per CDR3 protein. The sample consists of 1.5 million to 2 million distinct CDR3 sequences, about 49% of them appearing once. Sequencing input: blood. The origin of the receptors is a woman in her forties in good health.

Concerning this clonotype itself: Being one base from a much bigger clone, this may be a read error. This sequence joins TRBV27 and TRBJ2-1; 8 positions agree with TRBD2. Germline values: CDR1 MNHEY, CDR2 SMNVEV (reference sequence). This CDR3 has 16 amino acids. CDR3 in amino acids: CAGSSGGASSYNEQFF. CDR3 bases: TGTGCCGGCAGTTCCGGGGGGGCGAGCTCCTACAATGAGCAGTTCTTC.

This clonotype was seen only a few times. V gene TRBV4-1 combines with J gene TRBJ2-6; D is unclear. The V gene lost 0 bases and the J gene lost 0 bases, with 12 bases spanning the gap. CDR3 size: 18 residues. In germline, CDR1 is MGHRA, CDR2 YSYEKL. For the CDR3, the DNA is TGCGCCAGCAGCCAAGATCTCCTCCGGAACTCTGGGGCCAACGTCCTGACTTTC. This sequence encodes CASSQDLLRNSGANVLTF.

The chain has TRBV4-2 and TRBJ2-7, with 7 bases aligning to TRBD1. V dropped 2 bases and J dropped 2; count of bases not matched to a gene: 9. CDR1 is LGHNA, CDR2 YNFKEQ, per germline. The CDR3 loop spans 16 amino acids. The CDR3 loop is CASSQNQQGTTYEQYF. The DNA of the CDR3 is TGTGCCAGCAGCCAAAACCAACAGGGGACCACCTACGAGCAGTACTTC.

This CDR3 reads CASSYQGDRTYEQYF. CDR3 sequence (DNA): TGTGCCAGCAGTTACCAAGGGGACAGAACCTACGAGCAGTACTTC. The V and J genes are TRBV6-2 or TRBV6-3 and TRBJ2-5, with 7 bases aligning to TRBD1. The closer fit of TRBJ2-7 to the DNA end suggests the J call may be wrong. Germline loops: CDR1 MNHEY, CDR2 SVGEGT. The CDR3 loop spans 15 amino acids.

This clonotype appeared a few times. This chain connects TRBV20-1 to TRBJ2-5; the D call may be TRBD1 or TRBD2 (5 bases each). Per germline, CDR1 DFQATT and CDR2 SNEGSKA (reference sequence). V gave up 2 bases and J gave up 2 bases, with 12 bases separating them. CDR3 length: 14 amino acids. The CDR3 DNA reads TGCAGTGCTAGATCCTGGGACCATCAAGAGACCCAGTACTTC. Amino acids: CSARSWDHQETQYF.

The J gene is TRBJ1-6, the V gene TRBV10-3; D is unclear. This CDR3 is 13 amino acids long. Germline V CDR1 and CDR2: ENHRY, SYGVKD. The V end lost 3 bases, the J end lost 10 bases, and 10 bases lay between the germline ends. CDR3 protein: CAISDFGISPLHF. CDR3 in DNA: TGTGCCATCAGTGATTTTGGCATCTCACCCCTCCACTTT.

This sequence joins TRBV3-1 and TRBJ2-3; D not resolved. V was pared by 10 bases and J by 2 bases, with 13 bases between. The CDR3 sequence is 13 residues long. The V gene's germline CDR1 is LGHDT and CDR2 YNNKEL (reference sequence). In DNA form, the CDR3 reads TGTGCCACCCAGCCAGGCGACACAGATACGCAGTATTTT. Amino acids: CATQPGDTDTQYF.

This clonotype was seen only a few times. The V call is TRBV7-2, the J call TRBJ1-1; D is ambiguous. The CDR3 is made up of 14 amino acids. The germline CDR1 and CDR2 sequences are SGHTA and FQGNSA. The V gene lost 1 base and the J gene lost 0 bases, with 6 bases spanning the gap. This chain's CDR3 is CASSLDRLNTEAFF. DNA for the CDR3: TGTGCCAGCAGCTTAGACAGATTGAACACTGAAGCTTTCTTT.

This rearrangement joins TRBV4-1 to TRBJ1-6; D is unclear. The CDR3 consists of 18 residues. Germline CDR1 is MGHRA and CDR2 is YSYEKL. Trimming took off 4 bases at V and 6 bases at J, with 22 bases between the two ends. The CDR3 here is CASSPGRAQASGNSPLHF. The CDR3 nucleotides are TGCGCCAGCAGCCCAGGTCGCGCCCAAGCCTCGGGTAATTCACCCCTCCACTTT.

The V and J genes are TRBV20-1 and TRBJ2-5; 10 bases are a match to TRBD2. Germline V gene lookup returns CDR1 DFQATT and CDR2 SNEGSKA (reference sequence). CDR3 length: 16 amino acids. V gave up 6 bases and J gave up 1 base; unmatched junction bases: 11. CDR3 protein: CSASSPSGGLQETQYF. The CDR3 DNA is TGCAGTGCCTCATCACCTAGCGGGGGACTCCAAGAGACCCAGTACTTC.

The V and J genes are TRBV20-1 and TRBJ1-1, with a weak D call TRBD1 (6 bases). Trimming left V 3 bases short and J 1 base short, with 21 bases between. Germline V CDR1 and CDR2: DFQATT, SNEGSKA (reference sequence). The CDR3 covers 17 residues. CDR3 amino acids: CSASRLEVRGRNTEAFF. CDR3 bases: TGCAGTGCTAGTAGGCTGGAGGTCAGGGGTAGGAACACTGAAGCTTTCTTT.

J is TRBJ1-1 and V is TRBV12-3 or TRBV12-4; D not certain. CDR3 length equals 13 residues. The V gene lost 2 bases and the J gene lost 6 bases, with 10 bases spanning the gap. In DNA form, the CDR3 reads TGTGCCAGCAGTTTATCTGGTCGGTCTGAAGCTTTCTTT. Its translation is CASSLSGRSEAFF.

This chain links TRBV7-9 with TRBJ2-3, with TRBD1 as a possible D gene (6 bases). The ends were cut back, 2 bases at V and 4 bases at J, with 16 bases in the middle. Germline V gene sequence: CDR1 SEHNR, CDR2 FQNEAQ (reference sequence). This CDR3 region has 16 residues. The CDR3 loop reads CASSLQQGGLADTQYF. The CDR3 region has the DNA TGTGCCAGCAGCTTACAACAGGGCGGGCTCGCAGATACGCAGTATTTT.

This clonotype was found a few times. This chain joins TRBV10-3 and TRBJ2-5; the match to TRBD1 covers 8 bases. Germline V gene data show CDR1 as ENHRY and CDR2 as SYGVKD. The CDR3 is 15 residues long. V shed 6 bases and J 4 bases; nucleotides not matched to a gene: 10. CDR3: CAIRQSGQGGETQYF. The DNA of the CDR3 is TGTGCCATCAGGCAATCTGGACAGGGAGGAGAGACCCAGTACTTC.

V gene TRBV7-9 combines with J gene TRBJ2-7; perhaps TRBD1 as D (6 bases). The length of the CDR3 is 11 residues. The ends were cut back, 9 bases at V and 5 bases at J, with 11 bases in the middle. The germline V gene has CDR1 SEHNR and CDR2 FQNEAQ (reference sequence). CDR3 DNA sequence: TGTGCCAGTTCGACAGGAAACGAGCAGTACTTC. Its protein product is CASSTGNEQYF.

The chain has TRBV7-3 and TRBJ2-1, with 10 bases lining up with TRBD1. Looked up from germline, CDR1 is SGHTA and CDR2 is FQGTGA. With 4 bases clipped from V and 4 bases from J, the junction kept 4 bases outside the gene matches. The CDR3 length is 15 residues. The DNA of the CDR3 is TGTGCCAGCAGCTGGACAGGGGGTGGATACAATGAGCAGTTCTTC. Translating gives CASSWTGGGYNEQFF.

The rearrangement links TRBV7-2 to TRBJ1-6; the D is unclear. Germline V lookup: CDR1 SGHTA, CDR2 FQGNSA. Between the trimmed V and J ends, which lost 5 bases and 2 bases, there was a span of 10 bases. CDR3 length equals 15 residues. The CDR3 here is CASSPGGTYNSPLHF. The CDR3 nucleotides read TGTGCCAGCAGCCCAGGAGGCACCTATAATTCACCCCTCCACTTT. Using reference TRBV7-2 and TRBJ1-6 for the parts outside the CDR3, the full variable domain is GAGVSQSPSNKVTEKGKDVELRCDPISGHTALYWYRQSLGQGLEFLIYFQGNSAPDKSGLPSDRFSAERTGGSVSTLTIQRTQQEDSAVYLCASSPGGTYNSPLHFGNGTRLTVT.

The chain joins TRBV27 to TRBJ2-5, with D unclear. V was trimmed by 4 bases and J by 5 bases, leaving 11 bases between them. Germline V gene sequence: CDR1 MNHEY, CDR2 SMNVEV (reference sequence). The CDR3 consists of 13 residues. CDR3 in amino acids: CASSYSGIETQYF. DNA for the CDR3: TGTGCCAGCAGTTATTCGGGTATCGAGACCCAGTACTTC.

A few counts support this clonotype. The chain uses TRBV27 and TRBJ1-2; D perhaps matches TRBD1 (6 bases). The CDR3 runs to 16 residues. Deletions cut 5 bases from V and 4 bases from J, with 20 bases between. Germline V CDR1 and CDR2: MNHEY, SMNVEV (reference sequence). The CDR3 DNA is TGTGCCAGCAGTCCATCCTATGGGGACACTCGCTATGGCTACACCTTC. Its protein is CASSPSYGDTRYGYTF.

This clonotype was counted at least ten times. V and J are TRBV7-2 and TRBJ2-7, with 9 bases matching TRBD1. With V trimmed by 5 bases and J by 4 bases, 6 bases remained unmatched. CDR1 and CDR2 (germline): SGHTA, FQGNSA. The CDR3 totals 14 residues. DNA of the CDR3: TGTGCCAGCAGCCAGGGACAGGGACAATACGAGCAGTACTTC. Protein sequence: CASSQGQGQYEQYF. Drawing the rest from reference TRBV7-2 and TRBJ2-7, the complete variable domain is GAGVSQSPSNKVTEKGKDVELRCDPISGHTALYWYRQSLGQGLEFLIYFQGNSAPDKSGLPSDRFSAERTGGSVSTLTIQRTQQEDSAVYLCASSQGQGQYEQYFGPGTRLTVT.

The chain joins TRBV6-1 to TRBJ2-5, with 13 bases lining up with TRBD2. Germline V CDR1 and CDR2: MNHNS, SASEGT. Trimming removed 5 bases from V and 3 bases from J; junction bases left unmatched: 9. The CDR3 spans 17 residues. The CDR3 reads CASSRGLAGIRKETQYF. The CDR3 region has the DNA TGTGCCAGCAGTCGGGGACTAGCGGGGATTCGTAAAGAGACCCAGTACTTC.

The chain joins TRBV6-2 or TRBV6-3 to TRBJ2-5, with D uncertain. The germline CDR1 and CDR2 sequences are MNHEY and SVGEGT. There are 15 residues in the CDR3. Trimming pared 0 bases from V and 1 base from J, leaving 9 bases between. This chain's CDR3 is CASSYSSRPQETQYF. The CDR3, as DNA: TGTGCCAGCAGTTACTCGAGTAGGCCCCAAGAGACCCAGTACTTC.

The chain carries TRBV4-3 and TRBJ1-4; no reliable D call. V shed 6 bases and J shed 0 bases, with 14 bases lying between them. The CDR3 contains 16 residues. Looked up from germline, CDR1 is LGHNA and CDR2 is YSLEER. CDR3 coding DNA: TGCGCCAGCAGTCCCGGGCCGGGTGCAACTAATGAAAAACTGTTTTTT. Encoded protein: CASSPGPGATNEKLFF.

The chain employs TRBV2 and TRBJ1-6; 7 nucleotides match TRBD1. CDR1 is SNHLY, CDR2 FYNNEI, per germline. The length of the CDR3 is 15 residues. The V and J ends lost 7 bases and 7 bases, in that order; junction bases with no gene match: 10. DNA of the CDR3: TGTGCCAGCAACCGACAGGGAACCCAGAATTCACCCCTCCACTTT. Translation gives CASNRQGTQNSPLHF.

The chain has TRBV12-3 or TRBV12-4 and TRBJ2-1, with 8 bases fitting TRBD1. The CDR3 has 13 amino acids. Unmatched junction bases numbered 6, after V lost 7 bases and J lost 7 bases. The CDR3 DNA follows: TGTGCCAGCACGGACAGGGTGAGGAATGAGCAGTTCTTC. The encoded protein is CASTDRVRNEQFF.

The rearrangement links TRBV24-1 to TRBJ2-1, with D uncertain. V lost 7 bases and J lost 6, with 9 bases in between. Germline CDR1 KGHDR, CDR2 SFDVKD. This CDR3 contains 12 residues. The CDR3 DNA follows: TGTGCCACCAGGGGGAACTCCAATGAGCAGTTCTTC. It encodes CATRGNSNEQFF.

The V and J genes are TRBV15 and TRBJ2-5; D gene uncertain. Germline V gives CDR1 LNHNV, CDR2 YYDKDF (reference sequence). This CDR3 region has 13 residues. V was trimmed by 0 bases and J by 4 bases, leaving 6 bases between them. The DNA for the CDR3 is TGTGCCACCAGCAGAGATTTTGGAGAGACCCAGTACTTC. As protein: CATSRDFGETQYF. Variable domain in full (rest from reference TRBV15 and TRBJ2-5): DAMVIQNPRYQVTQFGKPVTLSCSQTLNHNVMYWYQQKSSQAPKLLFHYYDKDFNNEADTPDNFQSRRPNTSFCFLDIRSPGLGDTAMYLCATSRDFGETQYFGPGTRLLVL.

This chain connects TRBV3-1 to TRBJ2-7; TRBD2 might be the D (7 bases). V was cut by 1 base and J by 7 bases, with 17 bases left in between. The CDR3 totals 15 residues. Germline V gene lookup returns CDR1 LGHDT and CDR2 YNNKEL (reference sequence). CDR3 region: CASSQGEGGYNEQYF. The CDR3 DNA follows: TGTGCCAGCAGCCAAGGGGAGGGGGGATACAATGAGCAGTACTTC.

In DNA form, the CDR3 reads TGTGCCAGCAGTCGACAGGGGCCCGGTTCACCCCTCCACTTT. The encoded protein is CASSRQGPGSPLHF. The rearrangement uses TRBV6-5 and TRBJ1-6, with 8 bases identical to TRBD1. Germline assignment: CDR1 MNHEY and CDR2 SVGAGI. The J segment lost 9 bases and the V segment lost 5 bases, leaving 6 bases of the junction unmatched. CDR3 length: 14 amino acids.

V is TRBV4-3 and J is TRBJ2-3, with D unresolved. Germline assignment: CDR1 LGHNA and CDR2 YSLEER. V lost 4 bases and J 6 bases, leaving 11 bases between the germline ends. CDR3 length: 13 amino acids. CDR3 nucleotide sequence: TGCGCCAGCAGCCCAAAAACTCCCGATACGCAGTATTTT. This encodes CASSPKTPDTQYF.